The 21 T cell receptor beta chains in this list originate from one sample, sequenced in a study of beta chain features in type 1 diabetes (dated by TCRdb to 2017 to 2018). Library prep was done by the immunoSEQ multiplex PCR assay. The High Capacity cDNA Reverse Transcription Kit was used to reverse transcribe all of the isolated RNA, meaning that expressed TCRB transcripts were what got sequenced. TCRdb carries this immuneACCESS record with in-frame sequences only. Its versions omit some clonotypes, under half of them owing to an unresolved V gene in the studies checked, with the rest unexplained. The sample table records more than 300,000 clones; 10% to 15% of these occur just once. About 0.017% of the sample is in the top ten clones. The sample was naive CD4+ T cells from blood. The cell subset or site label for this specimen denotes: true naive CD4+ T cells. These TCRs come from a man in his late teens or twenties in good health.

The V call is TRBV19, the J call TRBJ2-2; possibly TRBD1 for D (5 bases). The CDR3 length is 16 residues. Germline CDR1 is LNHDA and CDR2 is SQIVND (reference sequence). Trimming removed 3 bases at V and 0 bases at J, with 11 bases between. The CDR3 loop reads CASSIQGRANTGELFF. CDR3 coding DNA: TGTGCCAGTAGTATTCAGGGCAGAGCGAACACCGGGGAGCTGTTTTTT.

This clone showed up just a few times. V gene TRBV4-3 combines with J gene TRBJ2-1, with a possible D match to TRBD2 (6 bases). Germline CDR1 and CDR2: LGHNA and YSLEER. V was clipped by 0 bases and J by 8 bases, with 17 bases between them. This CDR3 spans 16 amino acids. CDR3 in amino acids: CASSQDGRRLADEQFF. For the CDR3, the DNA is TGCGCCAGCAGCCAAGATGGGAGGCGCTTGGCGGATGAGCAGTTCTTC.

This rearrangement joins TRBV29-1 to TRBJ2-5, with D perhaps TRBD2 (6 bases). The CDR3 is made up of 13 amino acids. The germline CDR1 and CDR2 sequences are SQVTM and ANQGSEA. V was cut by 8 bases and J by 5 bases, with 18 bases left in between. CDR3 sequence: CSLRGGAGETQYF. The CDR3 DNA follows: TGCAGCTTAAGGGGAGGTGCGGGTGAGACCCAGTACTTC.

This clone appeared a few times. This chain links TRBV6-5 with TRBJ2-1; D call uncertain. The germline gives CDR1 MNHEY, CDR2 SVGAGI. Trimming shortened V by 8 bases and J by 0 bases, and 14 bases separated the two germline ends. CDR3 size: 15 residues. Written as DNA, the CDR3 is TGTGCCAGCCAGCCGGCAAGGAGCTCCTACAATGAGCAGTTCTTC. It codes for CASQPARSSYNEQFF.

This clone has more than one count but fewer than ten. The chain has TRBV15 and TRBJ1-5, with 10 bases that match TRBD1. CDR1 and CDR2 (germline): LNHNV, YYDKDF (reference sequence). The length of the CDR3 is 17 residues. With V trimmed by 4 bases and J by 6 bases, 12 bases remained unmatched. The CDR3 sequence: CATSTRSGDRGSQPQHF. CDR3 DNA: TGTGCCACCAGCACCCGATCAGGGGACAGGGGTTCTCAGCCCCAGCATTTT. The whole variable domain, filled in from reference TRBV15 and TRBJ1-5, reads DAMVIQNPRYQVTQFGKPVTLSCSQTLNHNVMYWYQQKSSQAPKLLFHYYDKDFNNEADTPDNFQSRRPNTSFCFLDIRSPGLGDTAMYLCATSTRSGDRGSQPQHFGDGTRLSIL.

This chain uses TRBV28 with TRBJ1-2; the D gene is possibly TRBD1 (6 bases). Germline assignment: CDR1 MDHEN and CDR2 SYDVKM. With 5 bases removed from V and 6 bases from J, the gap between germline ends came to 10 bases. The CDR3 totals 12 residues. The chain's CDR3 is CASSVQGHGYTF. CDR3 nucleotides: TGTGCCAGCAGTGTACAGGGACATGGCTACACCTTC.

CDR3 DNA sequence: TGTGCCAGCTTCTCTCGGGATTCACCCCTCCACTTT. Translated, it gives CASFSRDSPLHF. The chain carries TRBV28 and TRBJ1-6; no firm D call. V was cut by 8 bases and J by 8 bases, with 10 bases left in between. The CDR3 runs 12 residues. Germline CDR1 and CDR2: MDHEN and SYDVKM.

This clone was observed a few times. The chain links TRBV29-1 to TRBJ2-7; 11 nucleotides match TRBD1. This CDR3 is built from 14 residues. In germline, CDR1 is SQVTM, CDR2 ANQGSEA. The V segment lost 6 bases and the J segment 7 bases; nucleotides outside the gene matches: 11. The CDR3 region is CSVDGTGGRREQYF. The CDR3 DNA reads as TGCAGCGTGGACGGGACAGGGGGACGGAGGGAGCAGTACTTC.

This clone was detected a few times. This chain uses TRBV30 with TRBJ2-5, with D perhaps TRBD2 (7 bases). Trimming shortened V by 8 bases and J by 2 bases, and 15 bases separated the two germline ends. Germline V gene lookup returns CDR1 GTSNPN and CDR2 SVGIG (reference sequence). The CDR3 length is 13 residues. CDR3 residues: CARGGGTQETQYF. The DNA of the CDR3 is TGTGCCCGAGGGGGGGGGACACAAGAGACCCAGTACTTC.

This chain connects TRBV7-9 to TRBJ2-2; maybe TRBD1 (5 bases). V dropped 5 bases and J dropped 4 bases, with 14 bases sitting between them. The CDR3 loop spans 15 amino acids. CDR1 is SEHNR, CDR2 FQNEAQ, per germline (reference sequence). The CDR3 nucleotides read TGTGCCAGCAGCCCCTCGGCAGGGTTCACCGGGGAGCTGTTTTTT. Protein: CASSPSAGFTGELFF.

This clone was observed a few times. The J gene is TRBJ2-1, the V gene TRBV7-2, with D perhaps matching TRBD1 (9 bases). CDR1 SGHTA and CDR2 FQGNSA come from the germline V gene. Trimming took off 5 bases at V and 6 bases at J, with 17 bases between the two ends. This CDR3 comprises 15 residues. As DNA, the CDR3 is TGTGCCAGCAGCCCGGGAGGGACAGGGATCAATGAGCAGTTCTTC. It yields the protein CASSPGGTGINEQFF.

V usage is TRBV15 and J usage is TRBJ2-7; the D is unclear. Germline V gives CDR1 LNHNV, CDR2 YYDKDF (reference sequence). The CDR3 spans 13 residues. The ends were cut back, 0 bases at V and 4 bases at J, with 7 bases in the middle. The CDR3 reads CATSRDGIYEQYF. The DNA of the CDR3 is TGTGCCACCAGCAGAGATGGCATATACGAGCAGTACTTC. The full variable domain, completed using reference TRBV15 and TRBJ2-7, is DAMVIQNPRYQVTQFGKPVTLSCSQTLNHNVMYWYQQKSSQAPKLLFHYYDKDFNNEADTPDNFQSRRPNTSFCFLDIRSPGLGDTAMYLCATSRDGIYEQYFGPGTRLTVT.

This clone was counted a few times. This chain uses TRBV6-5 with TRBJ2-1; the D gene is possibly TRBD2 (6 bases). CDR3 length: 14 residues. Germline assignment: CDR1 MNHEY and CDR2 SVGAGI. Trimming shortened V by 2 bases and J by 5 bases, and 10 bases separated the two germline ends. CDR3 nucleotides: TGTGCCAGCAGTTACGAGGGAGGCAACAATGAGCAGTTCTTC. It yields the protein CASSYEGGNNEQFF.

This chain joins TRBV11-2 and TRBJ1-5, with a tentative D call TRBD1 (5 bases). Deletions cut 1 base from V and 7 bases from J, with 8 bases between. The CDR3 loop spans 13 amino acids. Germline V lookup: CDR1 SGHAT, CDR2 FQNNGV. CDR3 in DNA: TGTGCCAGCAGCTTAGGATCAGGGCAGCCCCAGCATTTT. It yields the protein CASSLGSGQPQHF.

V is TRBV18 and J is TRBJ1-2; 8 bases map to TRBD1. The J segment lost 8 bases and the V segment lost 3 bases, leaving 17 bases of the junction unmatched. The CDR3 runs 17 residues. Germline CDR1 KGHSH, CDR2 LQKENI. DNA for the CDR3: TGTGCCAGCTCACCCTCTGAGGACAGGGTGGTAATCAGAGGCTACACCTTC. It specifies CASSPSEDRVVIRGYTF.

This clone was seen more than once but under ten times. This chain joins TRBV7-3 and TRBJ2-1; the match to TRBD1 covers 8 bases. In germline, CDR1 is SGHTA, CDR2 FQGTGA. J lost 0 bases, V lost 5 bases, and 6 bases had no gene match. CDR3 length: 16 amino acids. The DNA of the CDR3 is TGTGCCAGCAGCCTAGGACAGGGAAGCTCCTACAATGAGCAGTTCTTC. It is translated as CASSLGQGSSYNEQFF.

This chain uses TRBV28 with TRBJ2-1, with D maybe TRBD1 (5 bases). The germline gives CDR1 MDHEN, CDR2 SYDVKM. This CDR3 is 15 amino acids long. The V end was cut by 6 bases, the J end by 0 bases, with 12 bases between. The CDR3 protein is CASSSTDLSYNEQFF. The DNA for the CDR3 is TGTGCCAGCAGCTCGACAGATCTCTCCTACAATGAGCAGTTCTTC.

This CDR3 reads CASSSSYEQYF. The CDR3 nucleotides are TGTGCCAGCTCATCCTCCTACGAGCAGTACTTC. The J gene is TRBJ2-5, the V gene TRBV18; D is undetermined. TRBJ2-7 explains the end of the DNA better; the J call may be wrong. Germline-derived CDR1 and CDR2 are KGHSH and LQKENI. This CDR3 is built from 11 residues.

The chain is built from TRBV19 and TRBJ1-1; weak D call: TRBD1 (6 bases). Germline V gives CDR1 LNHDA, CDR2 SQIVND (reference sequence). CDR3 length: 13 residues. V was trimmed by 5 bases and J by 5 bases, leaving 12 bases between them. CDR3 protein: CASSVQGSTEAFF. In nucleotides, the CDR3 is TGTGCCAGTAGTGTGCAGGGGAGTACTGAAGCTTTCTTT.

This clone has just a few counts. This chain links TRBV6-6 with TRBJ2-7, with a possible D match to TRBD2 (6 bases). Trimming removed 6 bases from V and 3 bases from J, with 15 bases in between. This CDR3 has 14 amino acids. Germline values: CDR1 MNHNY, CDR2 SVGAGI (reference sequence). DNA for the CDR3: TGTGCCAGCAGACTCAGCGGGCCTGTCTACGAGCAGTACTTC. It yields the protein CASRLSGPVYEQYF.

CDR3 sequence (DNA): TGTGCCAGCAGCTTGGGAGGGGGCGGATACATTCAGTACTTC. As protein: CASSLGGGGYIQYF. This chain connects TRBV5-4 to TRBJ2-4, with 7 nucleotides matching TRBD1. From germline, CDR1 is SGHNT and CDR2 YYREEE (reference sequence). J lost 8 bases, V lost 0 bases, and 5 bases had no gene match. The CDR3 consists of 14 residues.